This T cell receptor beta chain was sequenced in a study of beta chain features in type 1 diabetes. Study-level results: VDJ junctions from patients with type 1 diabetes contained fewer insertions and more deletions. Whether TCRB rearrangement is influenced by HLA type went unresolved here. Shortening that was moderate but significant affected the TCRB CDR3s of Type 1 diabetes patients in all four CD4+ subsets.

The isolated RNA, all of it, was reverse transcribed, so expressed TCRB transcripts were what got sequenced. The method was immunoSEQ multiplex PCR; TCRdb's version includes in-frame clones alone and lacks a portion of them. The table records over 200,000 clones, around 9.9% of them present only once. CDR1 PRHDT and CDR2 FYEKMQ come from the germline V gene (reference sequence). V was pared by 5 bases and J by 0 bases, with 13 bases between. This CDR3 spans 15 amino acids. Note on this clone: No antigen is known for it.

The clonotype comes from a man aged 25 to 40 with type 1 diabetes. This chain links TRBV13 with TRBJ1-1, with D uncertain. Sequenced material: naive CD4+ T cells from blood. CDR3 region: CASSPAGGLNTEAFF. The CDR3, as DNA: TGTGCCAGCAGCCCCGCGGGAGGCTTGAACACTGAAGCTTTCTTT.